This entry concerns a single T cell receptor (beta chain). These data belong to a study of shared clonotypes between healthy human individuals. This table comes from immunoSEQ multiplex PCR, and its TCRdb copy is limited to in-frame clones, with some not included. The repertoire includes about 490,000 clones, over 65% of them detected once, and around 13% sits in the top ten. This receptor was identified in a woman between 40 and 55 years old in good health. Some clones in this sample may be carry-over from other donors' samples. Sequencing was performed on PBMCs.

The CDR3 loop reads CASSSAVQSGELFF. The CDR3 DNA reads as TGTGCCAGTAGTTCGGCAGTTCAATCCGGGGAGCTGTTTTTT. The chain combines TRBV19 with TRBJ2-2; no reliable D call. This CDR3 has 14 amino acids. V dropped 5 bases and J dropped 6 bases, with 13 bases sitting between them. Germline loops: CDR1 LNHDA, CDR2 SQIVND (reference sequence).